Listed below are T cell receptor beta chains from one sample, sequenced in a study of vaccination and CD4 T cells after COVID-19. These receptors lack a known antigen. TCRdb used MiXCR to reprocess the PCR reads, holding one entry per CDR3 protein. The table records about 25,000 distinct CDR3 sequences, roughly 40% of them present only once. Sequencing used CD4+ T cells from blood, cultured in vitro. These receptors originate from a human donor who had recovered from COVID-19. CDR3s include the opening cysteine and the closing phenylalanine or tryptophan. A D gene is named only where the DNA matches it firmly. For some rows the clone size is stated as once, few or many, or as a class when expanded; others skip it.

cdr3_aa: CASSFDSSNQPQHF
cdr3_nt: TGTGCCAGCAGCTTTGACAGCAGCAATCAGCCCCAGCATTTT
d_call: NA
v_call: TRBV27
clone_size: few
j_call: TRBJ1-5

cdr3_aa: CASSPKVRVSHEQFF
cdr3_nt: TGTGCCAGCAGCCCCAAGGTTAGGGTTTCCCATGAGCAGTTCTTC
d_call: NA
v_call: TRBV7-9
clone_size: NA
j_call: TRBJ2-1

cdr3_aa: CASSYAYEQYF
cdr3_nt: TGTGCCAGCAGTTATGCGTATGAGCAGTACTTC
d_call: NA
v_call: TRBV6-5
clone_size: NA
j_call: TRBJ2-7

cdr3_aa: CASSPPGPYGYTF
cdr3_nt: TGTGCCAGCAGCCCCCCGGGCCCCTATGGCTACACCTTC
d_call: NA
v_call: TRBV5-4
clone_size: NA
j_call: TRBJ1-2

cdr3_aa: CASSLGLAGDRTQYF
cdr3_nt: TGTGCCAGCAGCTTGGGACTAGCGGGGGACCGGACCCAGTACTTC
d_call: TRBD2
v_call: TRBV28
clone_size: few
j_call: TRBJ2-5

cdr3_aa: CASSFPPTGQRQGSCYSNQPQHF
cdr3_nt: TGTGCCAGCAGCTTCCCCCCGACGGGACAACGACAGGGGTCTTGCTATAGCAATCAGCCCCAGCATTTT
d_call: TRBD1
v_call: TRBV11-3
clone_size: NA
j_call: TRBJ1-5

cdr3_aa: CASSGEAGFYGYTF
cdr3_nt: TGTGCCAGCAGCGGGGAGGCAGGGTTCTATGGCTACACCTTC
d_call: NA
v_call: TRBV5-4
clone_size: NA
j_call: TRBJ1-2

cdr3_aa: CASSLDTSNYGYTF
cdr3_nt: TGTGCCAGCAGCTTAGATACTTCTAACTATGGCTACACCTTC
d_call: NA
v_call: TRBV11-3
clone_size: few
j_call: TRBJ1-2

cdr3_aa: CASSRWGGTTGETQYF
cdr3_nt: TGTGCCAGCAGCAGGTGGGGTGGGACTACCGGGGAGACCCAGTACTTC
d_call: TRBD2
v_call: TRBV7-2
clone_size: few
j_call: TRBJ2-5

cdr3_aa: CSASTGRETQYF
cdr3_nt: TGCAGTGCTAGTACAGGGCGGGAGACCCAGTACTTC
d_call: NA
v_call: TRBV20-1
clone_size: NA
j_call: TRBJ2-5

cdr3_aa: CSVAGQLTSYEQYF
cdr3_nt: TGCAGCGTTGCGGGACAGCTTACCTCCTACGAGCAGTACTTC
d_call: TRBD1
v_call: TRBV29-1
clone_size: NA
j_call: TRBJ2-7

cdr3_aa: CASSAIRWAEAFF
cdr3_nt: TGTGCCAGCAGTGCCATCAGGTGGGCTGAAGCTTTCTTT
d_call: NA
v_call: TRBV6-1
clone_size: NA
j_call: TRBJ1-1

cdr3_aa: CASSARTGGRTDTQYF
cdr3_nt: TGTGCCAGCAGTGCCAGAACAGGGGGCCGGACAGATACGCAGTATTTT
d_call: TRBD1
v_call: TRBV28
clone_size: NA
j_call: TRBJ2-3

cdr3_aa: CASSLLSGGKGYTF
cdr3_nt: TGTGCCAGCAGCTTACTGTCCGGTGGGAAGGGCTACACCTTC
d_call: NA
v_call: TRBV7-9
clone_size: NA
j_call: TRBJ1-2

cdr3_aa: CASSGGGAGTDTQYF
cdr3_nt: TGTGCCAGCAGTGGGGGGGGCGCAGGCACAGATACGCAGTATTTT
d_call: NA
v_call: TRBV2
clone_size: NA
j_call: TRBJ2-3

cdr3_aa: CASSKGDRDRVGQPQHF
cdr3_nt: TGTGCCAGCAGCAAAGGAGACCGGGACAGGGTCGGTCAGCCCCAGCATTTT
d_call: NA
v_call: TRBV21-1
clone_size: NA
j_call: TRBJ1-5

cdr3_aa: CATSDSDRVSGGYTF
cdr3_nt: TGTGCCACCAGTGACTCAGACAGGGTGAGTGGTGGCTACACCTTC
d_call: TRBD1
v_call: TRBV24-1
clone_size: few
j_call: TRBJ1-2

cdr3_aa: CASRSIKGAGYEQYF
cdr3_nt: TGCGCCAGCAGGTCTATAAAAGGAGCGGGCTACGAGCAGTACTTC
d_call: NA
v_call: TRBV4-1
clone_size: NA
j_call: TRBJ2-7